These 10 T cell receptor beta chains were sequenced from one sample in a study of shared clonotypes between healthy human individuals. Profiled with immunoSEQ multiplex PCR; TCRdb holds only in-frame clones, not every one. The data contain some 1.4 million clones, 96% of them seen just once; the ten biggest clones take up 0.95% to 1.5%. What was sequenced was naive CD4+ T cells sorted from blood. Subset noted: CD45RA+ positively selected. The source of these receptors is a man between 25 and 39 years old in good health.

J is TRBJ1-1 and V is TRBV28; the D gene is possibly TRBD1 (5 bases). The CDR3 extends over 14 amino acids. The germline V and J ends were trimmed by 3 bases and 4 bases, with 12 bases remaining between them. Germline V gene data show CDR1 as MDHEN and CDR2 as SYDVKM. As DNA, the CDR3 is TGTGCCAGCAGTTTTGGAGGGGCGCTCACTGAAGCTTTCTTT. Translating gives CASSFGGALTEAFF.

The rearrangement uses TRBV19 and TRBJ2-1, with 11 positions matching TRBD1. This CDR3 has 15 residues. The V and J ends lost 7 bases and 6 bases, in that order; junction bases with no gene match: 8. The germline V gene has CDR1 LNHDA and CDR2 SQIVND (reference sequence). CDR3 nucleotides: TGTGCCAGTACCCACCGGGACAGGGGGTCCAATGAGCAGTTCTTC. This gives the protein CASTHRDRGSNEQFF. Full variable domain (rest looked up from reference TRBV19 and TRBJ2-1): DGGITQSPKYLFRKEGQNVTLSCEQNLNHDAMYWYRQDPGQGLRLIYYSQIVNDFQKGDIAEGYSVSREKKESFPLTVTSAQKNPTAFYLCASTHRDRGSNEQFFGPGTRLTVL.

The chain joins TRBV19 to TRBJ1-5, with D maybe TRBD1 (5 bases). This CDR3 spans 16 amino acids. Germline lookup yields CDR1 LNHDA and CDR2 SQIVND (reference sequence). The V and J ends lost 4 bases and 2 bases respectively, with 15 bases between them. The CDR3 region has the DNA TGTGCCAGTAGTAGGGGGGGGTTGGTGGGCAATCAGCCCCAGCATTTT. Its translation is CASSRGGLVGNQPQHF.

The CDR3 bases are TGTGCCAGCAGCTTCCGCCCTACTTCGACAGGGTGGTACGAGCAGTACTTC. This translates into CASSFRPTSTGWYEQYF. The chain carries TRBV5-4 and TRBJ2-7; TRBD1 aligns across 7 bases. From germline, CDR1 is SGHNT and CDR2 YYREEE (reference sequence). With V trimmed by 2 bases and J by 4 bases, 15 bases remained unmatched. CDR3 length: 17 residues.

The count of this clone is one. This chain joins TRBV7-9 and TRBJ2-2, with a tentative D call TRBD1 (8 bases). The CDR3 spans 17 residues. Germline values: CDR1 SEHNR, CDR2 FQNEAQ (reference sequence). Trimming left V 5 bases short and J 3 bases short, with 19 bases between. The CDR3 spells CASSLTGGLADTGELFF. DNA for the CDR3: TGTGCCAGCAGCCTTACAGGGGGGCTAGCGGACACCGGGGAGCTGTTTTTT.

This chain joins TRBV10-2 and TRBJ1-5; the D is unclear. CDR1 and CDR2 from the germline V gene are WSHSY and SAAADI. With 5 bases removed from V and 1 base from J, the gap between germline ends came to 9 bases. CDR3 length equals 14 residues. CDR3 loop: CASSPGLSNQPQHF. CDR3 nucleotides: TGCGCCAGCAGTCCCGGGTTAAGCAATCAGCCCCAGCATTTT.

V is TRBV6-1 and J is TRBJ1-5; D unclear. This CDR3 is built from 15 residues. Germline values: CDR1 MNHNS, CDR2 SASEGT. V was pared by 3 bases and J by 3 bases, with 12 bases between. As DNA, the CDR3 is TGTGCCAGCAGTGACCCCGCTGTTCCCAATCAGCCCCAGCATTTT. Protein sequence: CASSDPAVPNQPQHF.

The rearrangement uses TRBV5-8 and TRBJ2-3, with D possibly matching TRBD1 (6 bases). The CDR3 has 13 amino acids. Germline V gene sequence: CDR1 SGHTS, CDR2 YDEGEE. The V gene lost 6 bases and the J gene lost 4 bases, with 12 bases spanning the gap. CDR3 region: CASNNRAADTQYF. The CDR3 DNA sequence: TGTGCCAGCAACAACAGGGCCGCAGATACGCAGTATTTT.

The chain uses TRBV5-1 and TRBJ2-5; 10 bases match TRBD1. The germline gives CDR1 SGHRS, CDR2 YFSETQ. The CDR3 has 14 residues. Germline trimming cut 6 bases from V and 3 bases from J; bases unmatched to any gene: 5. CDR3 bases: TGCGCCAGCAAACCGACAGGGGGCAAAGAGACCCAGTACTTC. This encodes CASKPTGGKETQYF.

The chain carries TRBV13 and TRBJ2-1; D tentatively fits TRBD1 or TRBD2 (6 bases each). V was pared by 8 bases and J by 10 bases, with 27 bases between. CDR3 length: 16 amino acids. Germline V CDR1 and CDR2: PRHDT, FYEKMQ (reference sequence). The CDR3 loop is CASSLEGEVSEGEQFF. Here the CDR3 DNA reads TGTGCCAGCTCCCTCGAGGGGGAGGTAAGCGAGGGCGAGCAGTTCTTC.